Here is one T cell receptor beta chain with its context. Its antigen is unidentified. With 7 bases clipped from V and 4 bases from J, the junction kept 2 bases outside the gene matches. Germline V gene sequence: CDR1 SGDLS, CDR2 YYNGEE. This CDR3 is 13 amino acids long. The sample belongs to a study of cytomegalovirus exposure and HLA in healthy donors. Study-wide results and caveats: Indistinguishable V segments such as TRBV6-2 and TRBV6-3 were excluded.

60 Vbeta and 13 Jbeta primers were used in PCR. TCRdb keeps only in-frame clones here, not all; method: immunoSEQ multiplex PCR. The data hold about 130,000 clones, with 70% to 90% observed a single time. The V gene is TRBV9, the J gene TRBJ2-1, with 10 bases that match TRBD2. Sequencing was performed on PBMCs. The sequence came from a man aged 40-55 years in good health and CMV-seronegative. CDR3 DNA: TGTGCCAGCGGGACTAGCGATTACAATGAGCAGTTCTTC. Its protein product is CASGTSDYNEQFF.